Following are 10 T cell receptor beta chains from one sample sequenced in a study of T cell changes during pregnancy in multiple sclerosis. Sequencing used immunoSEQ multiplex PCR; TCRdb keeps in-frame clones, though not all of them. The repertoire has about 59,000 clones, over 90% of them found once; the top ten carry about 2.5%. Sequencing was performed on CD8+ T cells from peripheral blood mononuclear cells, taken in the third trimester of pregnancy. These receptors were taken from a female donor with multiple sclerosis, enrolled in a pregnancy study.

The chain employs TRBV9 and TRBJ2-5; D might be TRBD2 (5 bases). TRBJ2-7 explains the end of the DNA better; the J call may be wrong. Germline loops: CDR1 SGDLS, CDR2 YYNGEE. The CDR3 totals 14 residues. CDR3 bases: TGTGCCAGCAGCGTAGGGACTTACTCCTACGAGCAGTACTTC. It specifies CASSVGTYSYEQYF.

J is TRBJ2-1 and V is TRBV18, with TRBD2 as a possible D gene (6 bases). Looked up from germline, CDR1 is KGHSH and CDR2 is LQKENI. V was shortened by 5 bases and J by 0 bases, with 17 bases between the two germline ends. The CDR3 covers 17 residues. CDR3 loop: CASSRERVPSSYNEQFF. DNA of the CDR3: TGTGCCAGCTCAAGAGAGCGGGTTCCGAGCTCCTACAATGAGCAGTTCTTC.

The V and J genes are TRBV19 and TRBJ2-1; 11 nucleotides agree with TRBD2. The CDR3 sequence is 20 residues long. Germline CDR1 and CDR2: LNHDA and SQIVND (reference sequence). V lost 6 bases, J lost 0 bases, and 16 bases stayed unmatched. The DNA of the CDR3 is TGTGCCAGTAGCCCTTTACTAGCGGGAGTCAAGATGAGCTCCTACAATGAGCAGTTCTTC. Translating it yields CASSPLLAGVKMSSYNEQFF.

The gene calls are TRBV27 and TRBJ1-2, with D tentatively TRBD1 (6 bases). The CDR3 is 15 amino acids. The ends were cut back, 5 bases at V and 4 bases at J, with 17 bases in the middle. Germline values: CDR1 MNHEY, CDR2 SMNVEV (reference sequence). The CDR3 here is CASSGSHTGFYGYTF. The DNA of the CDR3 is TGTGCCAGCAGTGGTTCGCACACAGGGTTCTATGGCTACACCTTC.

Only one count was recorded for this clone. The chain carries TRBV19 and TRBJ2-1, with TRBD2 matching over 9 bases. The V and J ends lost 7 bases and 7 bases, in that order; junction bases with no gene match: 23. This CDR3 is built from 19 residues. Per germline, CDR1 LNHDA and CDR2 SQIVND (reference sequence). The DNA of the CDR3 is TGTGCCAGTACCGTATATGCCCCCTGGCTAGCGGGAAGGGGTAATGAGCAGTTCTTC. Translated: CASTVYAPWLAGRGNEQFF. The variable domain in full, with the rest retrieved from reference TRBV19 and TRBJ2-1, is DGGITQSPKYLFRKEGQNVTLSCEQNLNHDAMYWYRQDPGQGLRLIYYSQIVNDFQKGDIAEGYSVSREKKESFPLTVTSAQKNPTAFYLCASTVYAPWLAGRGNEQFFGPGTRLTVL.

The chain carries TRBV19 and TRBJ2-1, with D perhaps matching TRBD1 (6 bases). The CDR3 length is 17 residues. Trimming cost V 3 bases and J 6 bases, with 21 bases left between them. The germline CDR1 and CDR2 sequences are LNHDA and SQIVND (reference sequence). The CDR3 DNA reads as TGTGCCAGTAGTATTGGGGGCTACCGGGATGACCTCAATGAGCAGTTCTTC. Translating gives CASSIGGYRDDLNEQFF.

The J gene is TRBJ2-7, the V gene TRBV7-9; the D gene is possibly TRBD2 (6 bases). Trimming cost V 6 bases and J 3 bases, with 12 bases left between them. The CDR3 totals 13 residues. CDR1 is SEHNR and CDR2 is FQNEAQ in the germline V gene (reference sequence). Here the CDR3 DNA reads TGTGCCAGCAGGGAGACTAGTGTCTACGAGCAGTACTTC. Translation gives CASRETSVYEQYF.

This clone appeared once. As DNA, the CDR3 is TGTGCCAGTAGTATAGCTGGGGACAGGGTGGTTCAGCCCCAGCATTTT. Translating gives CASSIAGDRVVQPQHF. The rearrangement joins TRBV19 to TRBJ1-5; 9 bases align to TRBD1. The CDR3 extends over 16 amino acids. Germline V lookup: CDR1 LNHDA, CDR2 SQIVND (reference sequence). V gave up 1 base and J gave up 6 bases; unmatched junction bases: 7. Filled out from reference TRBV19 and TRBJ1-5, the complete variable domain reads DGGITQSPKYLFRKEGQNVTLSCEQNLNHDAMYWYRQDPGQGLRLIYYSQIVNDFQKGDIAEGYSVSREKKESFPLTVTSAQKNPTAFYLCASSIAGDRVVQPQHFGDGTRLSIL.

The chain joins TRBV2 to TRBJ2-3; 8 bases are shared with TRBD1. CDR1 and CDR2 (germline): SNHLY, FYNNEI. This CDR3 region has 17 residues. V shed 6 bases and J 7 bases; nucleotides not matched to a gene: 18. Here the CDR3 reads CASRGVGRGHELNTQYF. The DNA for the CDR3 is TGTGCCAGCAGGGGGGTCGGCAGGGGGCATGAATTGAATACGCAGTATTTT.

This sequence joins TRBV7-6 and TRBJ2-6, with D possibly being TRBD1 (5 bases). There are 16 residues in the CDR3. Germline CDR1 and CDR2: SGHVS and FNYEAQ. The V and J ends lost 0 bases and 2 bases respectively, with 8 bases between them. CDR3 coding DNA: TGTGCCAGCAGCTTAGCCCCAGGGCCTGGGGCCAACGTCCTGACTTTC. It translates to CASSLAPGPGANVLTF.